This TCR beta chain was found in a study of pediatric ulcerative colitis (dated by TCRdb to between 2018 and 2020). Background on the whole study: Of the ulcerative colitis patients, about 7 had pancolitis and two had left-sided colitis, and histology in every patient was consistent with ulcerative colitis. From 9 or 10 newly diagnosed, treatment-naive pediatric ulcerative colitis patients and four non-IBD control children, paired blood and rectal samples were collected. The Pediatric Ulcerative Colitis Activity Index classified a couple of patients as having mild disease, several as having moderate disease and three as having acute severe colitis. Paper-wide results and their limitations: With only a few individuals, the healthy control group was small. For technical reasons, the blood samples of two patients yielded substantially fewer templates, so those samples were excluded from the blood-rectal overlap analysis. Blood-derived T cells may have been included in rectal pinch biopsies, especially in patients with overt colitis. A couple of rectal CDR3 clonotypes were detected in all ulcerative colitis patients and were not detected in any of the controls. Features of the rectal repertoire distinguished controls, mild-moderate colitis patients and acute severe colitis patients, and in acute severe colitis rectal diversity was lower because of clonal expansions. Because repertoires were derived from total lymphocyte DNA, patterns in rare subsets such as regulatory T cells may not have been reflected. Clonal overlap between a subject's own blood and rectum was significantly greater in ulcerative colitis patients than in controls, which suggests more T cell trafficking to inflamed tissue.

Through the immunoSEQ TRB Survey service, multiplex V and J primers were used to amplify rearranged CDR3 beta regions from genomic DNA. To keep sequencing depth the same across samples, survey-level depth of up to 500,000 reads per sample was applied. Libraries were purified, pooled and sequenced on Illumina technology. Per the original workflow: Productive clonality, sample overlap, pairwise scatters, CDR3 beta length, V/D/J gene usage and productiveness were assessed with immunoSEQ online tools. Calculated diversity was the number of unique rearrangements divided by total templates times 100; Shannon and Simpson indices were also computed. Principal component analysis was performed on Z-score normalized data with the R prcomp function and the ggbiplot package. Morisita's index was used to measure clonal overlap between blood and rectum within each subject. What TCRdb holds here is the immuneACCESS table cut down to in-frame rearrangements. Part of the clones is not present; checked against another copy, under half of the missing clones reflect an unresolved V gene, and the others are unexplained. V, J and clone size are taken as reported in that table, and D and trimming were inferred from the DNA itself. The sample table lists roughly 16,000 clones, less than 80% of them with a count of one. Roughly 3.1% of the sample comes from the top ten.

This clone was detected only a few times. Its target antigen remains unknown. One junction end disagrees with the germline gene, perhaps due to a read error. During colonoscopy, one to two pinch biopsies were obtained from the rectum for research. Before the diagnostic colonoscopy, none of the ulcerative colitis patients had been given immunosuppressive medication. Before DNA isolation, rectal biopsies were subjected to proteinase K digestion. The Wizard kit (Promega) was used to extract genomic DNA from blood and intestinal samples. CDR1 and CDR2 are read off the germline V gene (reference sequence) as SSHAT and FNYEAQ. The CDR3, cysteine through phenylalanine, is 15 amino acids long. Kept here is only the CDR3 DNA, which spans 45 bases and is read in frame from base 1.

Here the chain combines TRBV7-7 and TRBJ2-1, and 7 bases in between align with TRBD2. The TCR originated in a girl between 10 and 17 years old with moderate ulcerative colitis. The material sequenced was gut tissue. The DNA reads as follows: TGTGCTAGCAGCTCTTCACTGGGACTACTGAATGAGCAGTTCTTC. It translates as CASSSSLGLLNEQFF.